The 16 T cell receptor beta chains below come from one sample, sequenced in a study of blood T cells in healthy people across ages. Then a second PCR, running roughly 7 to 11 cycles, was carried out with a sample-barcoded 5' primer and a J-beta primer mix. Each CDR3 protein is one row after TCRdb ran MiXCR on the 5' RACE reads. This table has more than 700,000 distinct CDR3 sequences, less than 60% appearing once. Material: blood. The receptor set was obtained from a man of 80 years or more in good health.

This clonotype was seen more than once but under ten times. This chain uses TRBV29-1 with TRBJ2-3; D is unresolved. The CDR3 has 12 amino acids. Germline assignment: CDR1 SQVTM and CDR2 ANQGSEA. Trimming took 1 base from V and 4 from J, leaving 6 bases between them. CDR3 DNA: TGCAGCGTTGAAGGAACCCCAGATACGCAGTATTTT. This sequence encodes CSVEGTPDTQYF.

This clonotype was seen at least ten times. The V gene is TRBV5-1, the J gene TRBJ2-1; 7 bases are shared with TRBD2. The CDR3 contains 14 residues. Trimming at V came to 4 bases and at J to 7 bases, leaving 8 bases not matched to a gene. Germline V CDR1 and CDR2: SGHRS, YFSETQ. This CDR3 reads CASSGQRGRNEQFF. The CDR3, as DNA: TGCGCCAGCAGCGGCCAGCGGGGTAGAAATGAGCAGTTCTTC.

V usage is TRBV7-2 and J usage is TRBJ2-4; D might be TRBD2 (5 bases). CDR3 size: 13 residues. The germline V gene encodes CDR1 SGHTA and CDR2 FQGNSA. V lost 3 bases and J 13 bases, leaving 16 bases between the germline ends. The CDR3 spells CASSFDLYGEQYF. Written as DNA, the CDR3 is TGTGCCAGCAGCTTTGACTTGTATGGGGAGCAGTACTTC.

This clonotype was observed a few times. At one end the junction does not follow the germline gene, possibly because of a read error. The chain links TRBV5-1 to TRBJ1-1; 7 bases match TRBD1. Germline lookup yields CDR1 SGHRS and CDR2 YFSETQ. This CDR3 is built from 16 residues. CDR3 in amino acids: CASSSGQFYMNTEAFF. As DNA, the CDR3 is TGTGCCAGCAGCTCGGGACAGTTTTACATGAACACTGAAGCTTTCTTT.

The V call is TRBV5-1, the J call TRBJ2-7; 9 bases are shared with TRBD1. CDR1 and CDR2 from the germline V gene are SGHRS and YFSETQ. V lost 6 bases and J lost 6; bases outside the gene matches: 10. The CDR3 length is 14 residues. The CDR3 coding sequence is TGCGCCAGCAAAGAACAGGGGGCGCTTACCGAGCAGTACTTC. It yields the protein CASKEQGALTEQYF. The complete variable domain, with remaining parts taken from reference TRBV5-1 and TRBJ2-7, reads KAGVTQTPRYLIKTRGQQVTLSCSPISGHRSVSWYQQTPGQGLQFLFEYFSETQRNKGNFPGRFSGRQFSNSRSEMNVSTLELGDSALYLCASKEQGALTEQYFGPGTRLTVT.

The chain carries TRBV27 and TRBJ2-7; 9 bases match TRBD1. V trimming: 6 bases; J trimming: 2 bases; junction bases outside the gene matches: 8. Germline V gene sequence: CDR1 MNHEY, CDR2 SMNVEV (reference sequence). The CDR3 is 15 residues long. This CDR3 is CASRGVGDRAYEQYF. DNA of the CDR3: TGTGCCAGCAGGGGCGTCGGGGACAGGGCCTACGAGCAGTACTTC.

This clonotype appeared many times. This chain links TRBV6-6 with TRBJ1-2; TRBD1 might be the D (5 bases). CDR1 MNHNY and CDR2 SVGAGI come from the germline V gene (reference sequence). Deletions cut 2 bases from V and 7 bases from J, with 14 bases between. CDR3 length: 14 amino acids. Written as DNA, the CDR3 is TGTGCCAGCAGTTACGGGGCCGAGGTCGGTGGCTACACCTTC. Encoded protein: CASSYGAEVGGYTF.

The V call is TRBV12-5, the J call TRBJ2-5; 7 bases match TRBD1. The J call may be faulty, since TRBJ2-1 better matches the DNA end. Germline assignment: CDR1 LGHNT and CDR2 FRNRAP. The CDR3 sequence is 15 residues long. The CDR3 coding sequence is TGTGCTAGTGGTTATGACAGGGCTATCCAAGAGACCCAGTTCTTC. It translates to CASGYDRAIQETQFF.

This clonotype was seen many times. The chain couples TRBV29-1 to TRBJ2-5, with 10 bases fitting TRBD1. After removal of 6 bases from V and 5 bases from J, the junction contained 6 bases not matched to a gene. In germline, CDR1 is SQVTM, CDR2 ANQGSEA. CDR3 length: 13 amino acids. CDR3 DNA sequence: TGCAGCGTCGACAGGGGGCGCGGGGAGACCCAGTACTTC. It specifies CSVDRGRGETQYF.

The CDR3 loop is CASSENIGSYEQYF. Written as DNA, the CDR3 is TGTGCCAGCAGTGAAAATATTGGGAGCTACGAGCAGTACTTC. V is TRBV2 and J is TRBJ2-7; D is perhaps TRBD2 (5 bases). Germline V gene lookup returns CDR1 SNHLY and CDR2 FYNNEI. Trimming shortened V by 2 bases and J by 3 bases, and 11 bases separated the two germline ends. The CDR3 extends over 14 amino acids.

This clonotype showed up just a few times. The chain combines TRBV20-1 with TRBJ2-3; D call uncertain. Trimming pared 0 bases from V and 0 bases from J, leaving 4 bases between. This CDR3 contains 13 residues. CDR1 and CDR2 from the germline V gene are DFQATT and SNEGSKA (reference sequence). The CDR3 is CSAREASTDTQYF. The CDR3 nucleotides read TGCAGTGCTAGAGAGGCGAGCACAGATACGCAGTATTTT.

Ten or more counts support this clonotype. The V and J genes are TRBV25-1 and TRBJ1-5; maybe TRBD1 (5 bases). The CDR3 is made up of 12 amino acids. V was trimmed by 6 bases and J by 4 bases, leaving 7 bases between them. Germline CDR1 is MGHDK and CDR2 is SYGVNS. CDR3 sequence: CASRGGNQPQHF. The DNA of the CDR3 is TGTGCCAGCAGGGGGGGGAATCAGCCCCAGCATTTT.

This rearrangement joins TRBV20-1 to TRBJ2-5; D may be TRBD1 or TRBD2 (5 bases each). The CDR3 spans 15 residues. The ends were cut back, 4 bases at V and 0 bases at J, with 15 bases in the middle. The germline V gene encodes CDR1 DFQATT and CDR2 SNEGSKA (reference sequence). In DNA, the CDR3 is TGCAGTGCTAAGCGACCCTGGGGGTACCAAGAGACCCAGTACTTC. Its translation: CSAKRPWGYQETQYF.

This chain joins TRBV19 and TRBJ1-1; D gene uncertain. The germline V gene has CDR1 LNHDA and CDR2 SQIVND (reference sequence). Trimming cost V 6 bases and J 8 bases, with 13 bases left between them. The CDR3 is 12 residues long. The CDR3 sequence: CASSPSPGEAFF. In nucleotides, the CDR3 is TGTGCCAGTAGCCCCAGTCCGGGAGAAGCTTTCTTT. The whole variable domain, remainder taken from reference TRBV19 and TRBJ1-1, is DGGITQSPKYLFRKEGQNVTLSCEQNLNHDAMYWYRQDPGQGLRLIYYSQIVNDFQKGDIAEGYSVSREKKESFPLTVTSAQKNPTAFYLCASSPSPGEAFFGQGTRLTVV.

The chain combines TRBV4-1 with TRBJ2-1, with 11 bases aligning to TRBD2. V shed 0 bases, J shed 15 bases, and the junction held 28 bases outside the gene matches. Germline CDR1 and CDR2: MGHRA and YSYEKL. The CDR3 spans 21 residues. The chain's CDR3 is CASSQDLLPLSGTSGPGVGFF. CDR3 DNA: TGCGCCAGCAGCCAAGACTTATTACCCTTATCCGGGACTAGCGGCCCTGGAGTTGGGTTCTTC.

The sample holds a few counts of this clonotype. The chain recombines TRBV20-1 with TRBJ2-1; possibly TRBD2 for D (5 bases). Trimming took off 1 base at V and 7 bases at J, with 8 bases between the two ends. The CDR3 consists of 12 residues. Looked up from germline, CDR1 is DFQATT and CDR2 is SNEGSKA (reference sequence). CDR3 sequence (DNA): TGCAGTGCTAGAGTTCGGGGAAATGAGCAGTTCTTC. Its protein product is CSARVRGNEQFF.